This TCR beta chain was captured by sequencing in a study of shared clonotypes between healthy human individuals. Study as a whole: Three plates were used per donor for CD4 naive, three for CD4 memory, two for CD8 naive and one for CD8 memory. General study results and limits: Shared across a few donors were around 5% of the naive CD4 clonotypes. In this cohort, only blood was sampled, and tissue repertoires likely differ.

Tens of thousands of T cell genomes, or about 190 ng DNA, went into the sorted-subset replicate PCRs. The method was immunoSEQ multiplex PCR; TCRdb's version includes in-frame clones alone and lacks a portion of them. There are around 1.9 million clones in the sample; about 92% occur only once, and roughly 1.7% lies in the top ten. Trimming stripped 0 bases from V and 5 bases from J, with 6 bases between. This CDR3 is 13 amino acids long. Germline V gene lookup returns CDR1 PRHDT and CDR2 FYEKMQ (reference sequence). Concerning this clone: Its target is not known. The same CDR3 can be traced to other DNA sequences in this sample.

Positively selected for CCR7, the CD45RO-negative cells used as naive CD8 cells excluded terminally differentiated effector memory CD45RA+ cells. Sequenced: naive CD8+ T cells from PBMCs. The sequence derives from a man aged 18-30 years in good health. Some clones in this sample may be carry-over from other donors' samples. This sequence joins TRBV13 and TRBJ2-3, with D perhaps TRBD1 (5 bases). CDR3 amino acids: CASSLGRGDTQYF. In nucleotides, the CDR3 is TGTGCCAGCAGCTTAGGAAGGGGAGATACGCAGTATTTT.